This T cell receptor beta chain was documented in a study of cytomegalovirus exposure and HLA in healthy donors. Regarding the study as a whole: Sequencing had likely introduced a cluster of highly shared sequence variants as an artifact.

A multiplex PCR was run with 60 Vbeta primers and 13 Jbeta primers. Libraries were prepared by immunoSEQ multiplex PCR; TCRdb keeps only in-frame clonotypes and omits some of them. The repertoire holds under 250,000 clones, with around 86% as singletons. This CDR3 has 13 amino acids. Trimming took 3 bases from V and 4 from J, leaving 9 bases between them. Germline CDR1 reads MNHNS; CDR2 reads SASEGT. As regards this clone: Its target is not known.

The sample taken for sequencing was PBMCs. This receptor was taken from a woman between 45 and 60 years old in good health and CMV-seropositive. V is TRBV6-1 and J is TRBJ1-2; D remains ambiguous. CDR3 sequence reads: CASSDSRFYGYTF. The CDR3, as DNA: TGTGCCAGCAGTGATTCCAGATTCTATGGCTACACCTTC.